These T cell receptor beta chains were read from a single sample in a study of shared clonotypes between healthy human individuals. Method: immunoSEQ multiplex PCR; TCRdb's copy keeps in-frame clones and lacks some. Of about 2 million clones listed, around 95% are singletons. Material for sequencing was naive CD4+ T cells sorted from blood. The receptors come from a man between 18 and 29 years old in good health. Each CDR3 is given with its conserved first and last residue. The D gene is left open where the match is weak. Rows give clone size only sometimes, using once, few, many, or a class for an expanded clone.

>TRBJ1-1|NA|TRBV7-9|NA
TGTGCCAGCAGCTTAAGCGGCGCCCCCACGGCTTTCTTT
CASSLSGAPTAFF
>TRBJ1-1|NA|TRBV19|NA
TGTGCCAGCCGTGAAAGTGTGAACACTGAAGCTTTCTTT
CASRESVNTEAFF
>TRBJ1-1|NA|TRBV2|NA
TGTGCCAGCACGACGCTGGACACTGAAGCTTTCTTT
CASTTLDTEAFF
>TRBJ2-1|NA|TRBV7-6|TRBD2
TGTGCCAGCAGCTTAGGACCTTTAGCGGGCACCTACAATGAGCAGTTCTTC
CASSLGPLAGTYNEQFF
>TRBJ2-3|NA|TRBV7-2|NA
TGTGCCAGCAGCTTTCTACCTAGCCGCGATGATACGCAGTATTTT
CASSFLPSRDDTQYF
>TRBJ1-2|NA|TRBV6-5|TRBD1
TGTGCCAGCAAGTACCCTGACAGGGGTGATGGCTACACCTTC
CASKYPDRGDGYTF
>TRBJ2-7|NA|TRBV7-9|TRBD1
TGTGCCAGCAGCATATCCGGGACAGGGAATTACGAGCAGTACTTC
CASSISGTGNYEQYF
>TRBJ1-1|NA|TRBV7-2|NA
TGTGCCAGCAGCACCCCACCGGCTGAAGCTTTCTTT
CASSTPPAEAFF
>TRBJ2-2|NA|TRBV7-6|TRBD2
TGTGCCAGCAGCTTAGGGGGACTACCCTCGGCCGGGGAGCTGTTTTTT
CASSLGGLPSAGELFF
>TRBJ2-7|once|TRBV6-5|TRBD1
TGTGCCAGCAGTTACTCGATGGACAGGGACCACGAGCAGTACTTC
CASSYSMDRDHEQYF
>TRBJ2-2|NA|TRBV11-2|NA
TGTGCCAGCAGCCGGGGGGCAGCCGGGGAGCTGTTTTTT
CASSRGAAGELFF
>TRBJ2-7|NA|TRBV30|NA
TGTGCCTGGAGACCCGATGGCGCGTACGAGCAGTACTTC
CAWRPDGAYEQYF
>TRBJ1-6|NA|TRBV2|NA
TGTGCCAGCAGCGGGGGCTCACCCCTCCACTTT
CASSGGSPLHF
>TRBJ1-2|NA|TRBV28|NA
TGTGCCAGCAGGGTCCTCAAGGGGGGTCTTCGGCAAGACACCTTC
CASRVLKGGLRQDTF
>TRBJ1-2|NA|TRBV6-1|NA
TGTGCCAGCAGTGAAAACTCCAACTATGGCTACACCTTC
CASSENSNYGYTF
>TRBJ2-3|NA|TRBV28|TRBD1
TGTGCCAGCCTAGGACAGGGCAATACGCAGTATTTT
CASLGQGNTQYF
>TRBJ2-5|NA|TRBV7-9|TRBD2
TGTGCCAGCAGCCTTAGCGGGGGGGCCGTGACCCAGTACTTC
CASSLSGGAVTQYF
>TRBJ2-5|NA|TRBV11-3|TRBD1
TGTGCCAGCAGCTACGGACTTGGACAGGCAGAGACCCAGTACTTC
CASSYGLGQAETQYF
>TRBJ2-7|NA|TRBV18|NA
TGTGCCAGCTCTCCCGGGACAGGAAGGGGGGGCTACGAGCAGTACTTC
CASSPGTGRGGYEQYF
>TRBJ2-2|NA|TRBV7-2|NA
TGTGCCAGCAGCTTAAACAGTGTGGCCGGGGAGCTGTTTTTT
CASSLNSVAGELFF
>TRBJ2-5|NA|TRBV19|NA
TGTGCCAGTAGTCTGGGTTCGGGGGTGCAAGAGACCCAGTACTTC
CASSLGSGVQETQYF
>TRBJ1-1|once|TRBV18|NA
TGTGCCAGCTCACCACAGCCAGGGCAAGAAGCTTTCTTT
CASSPQPGQEAFF
>TRBJ2-2|NA|TRBV11-1|NA
TGTGCCAGCAGCTTATTGGGGTACACCGGGGAGCTGTTTTTT
CASSLLGYTGELFF
>TRBJ2-3|NA|TRBV19|NA
TGTGCCAGTAGTATTGCGGATAGCACAGATACGCAGTATTTT
CASSIADSTDTQYF
>TRBJ1-1|once|TRBV14|TRBD1
TGTGCCAGCAGCCAAGAAGGGACAGGGGAGTGGAGCACTGAAGCTTTCTTT
CASSQEGTGEWSTEAFF
>TRBJ2-1|NA|TRBV27|TRBD1
TGTGCCAGCAGCCCTAGGGGACAGGGACTCTTGAGGTCTAGCGATGAGCAGTTCTTC
CASSPRGQGLLRSSDEQFF
>TRBJ2-1|NA|TRBV7-9|TRBD2
TGTGCCAGCAGCTTAGGACTAGCGGTGAGCTCCTACAATGAGCAGTTCTTC
CASSLGLAVSSYNEQFF
>TRBJ2-2|NA|TRBV2|NA
TGTGCCAGCAGGCGACAAGGAGCGAACACCGGGGAGCTGTTTTTT
CASRRQGANTGELFF
>TRBJ2-2|NA|TRBV6-1|NA
TGTGCCAGCAGGGAACAGGGGAACACCGGGGAGCTGTTTTTT
CASREQGNTGELFF
>TRBJ2-2|NA|TRBV5-4|NA
TGTGCCAGCAGCCAGCTCGAGGTCAACGGGGAGCTGTTTTTT
CASSQLEVNGELFF
>TRBJ1-1|NA|TRBV5-6|TRBD1
TGTGCCAGCAGCCCCGGGACAGGGGGCTATAACACTGAAGCTTTCTTT
CASSPGTGGYNTEAFF
>TRBJ2-7|once|TRBV6-6|TRBD2
TGTGCCAGCAGTCACAAGCGGGGGGGCTCCTACGAGCAGTACTTC
CASSHKRGGSYEQYF